This is a list of T cell receptor beta chains from one sample in a study of blood T cell repertoires in COVID-19. Repertoires were generated with immunoSEQ multiplex PCR, while TCRdb's copy carries only in-frame clones and drops some. The sample holds tens of thousands of clones; approximately 80% are singletons and the top ten take roughly 45%. The sequenced material came from peripheral blood. These receptors all stem from a human donor in a cohort sampled during active COVID-19. Each CDR3 is given with its conserved first and last residue. Fields, in order: J gene, V gene, D gene, CDR3 protein. A D gene is named only where the DNA matches it firmly.

TRBJ2-1	TRBV28	-	CASSGASSYNEQFF
TRBJ1-2	TRBV7-9	-	CASSLTQGYTF
TRBJ2-3	TRBV11-2	TRBD1	CASSYLGQGVTETQYF
TRBJ2-7	TRBV5-4	TRBD2	CASSPGGSSYEQYF
TRBJ1-5	TRBV12-3/TRBV12-4	-	CASSQASLPQHF
TRBJ2-3	TRBV7-8	TRBD2	CASSQVAGPTDTQYF
TRBJ2-1	TRBV4-3	-	CASSEGTSSYNEQFF
TRBJ2-2	TRBV9	TRBD2	CASSLTLGREDTGELFF
TRBJ2-1	TRBV7-2	TRBD2	CASRPSGSAYNEQFF
TRBJ2-1	TRBV25-1	-	CASNRDSAYNEQFF
TRBJ2-3	TRBV27	TRBD2	CASRASGGPDTQYF
TRBJ1-1	TRBV6-5	TRBD1	CASSYSGTGWITEAFF
TRBJ2-1	TRBV19	-	CASSIGSSPYNEQFF
TRBJ1-2	TRBV3-1/TRBV3-2	TRBD1	CASSQVPTTGARGGYTF
TRBJ2-7	TRBV19	-	CASSNLRVGDEQYF
TRBJ2-1	TRBV27	-	CASSLSSDYSYNEQFF
TRBJ1-2	TRBV12-3/TRBV12-4	TRBD1	CASSLGQIYGYTF
TRBJ1-6	TRBV30	-	CAWSVPGNSPLHF
TRBJ1-2	TRBV4-1	TRBD1	CASSQPQGGYTF
TRBJ2-5	TRBV4-3	-	CASSPMVMRRGETQYF
TRBJ2-1	TRBV6-6	-	CATNDLRLREDNEQFF
TRBJ2-7	TRBV25-1	-	CASRATGSYEQYF
TRBJ1-1	TRBV6-5	-	CASSYGRGNTEAFF
TRBJ2-7	TRBV11-2	TRBD2	CASSLLAGGIYEQYF
TRBJ1-1	TRBV6-2/TRBV6-3	-	CASSPTKNTEAFF
TRBJ1-2	TRBV18	-	CASSAQSTGTHYGYTF
TRBJ2-3	TRBV7-7	-	CASSFQYSDTQYF
TRBJ2-1	TRBV27	TRBD1	CASSLNRGGEQFF
TRBJ1-5	TRBV28	TRBD1	CASSPRGYRQPQHF
TRBJ2-5	TRBV28	-	CASSLGGVSQETQYF
TRBJ2-6	TRBV6-2/TRBV6-3	-	CASTPVGGSSGANVLTF
TRBJ2-5	TRBV19	TRBD2	CASSMRTSGRFQETQYF
TRBJ2-1	TRBV19	-	CASSILWDSRVGEQFF
TRBJ2-7	TRBV9	-	CASSVAPTGPGSEQYF
TRBJ2-2	TRBV28	-	CASSFPSGANTGELFF
TRBJ1-2	TRBV6-1	-	CASSDLPNRGYTF